A single sample is the source of the 5 T cell receptor beta chains below, sequenced in a study of cytomegalovirus exposure and HLA in healthy donors. Both 60 Vbeta primers and 13 Jbeta primers went into the PCR. The data were produced by immunoSEQ multiplex PCR, yet TCRdb's version contains in-frame clones alone and is incomplete. The sample includes 55,000 to 80,000 clones, 68% of them seen just once. Sample: PBMCs. The origin of the receptors is a woman aged 30 to 39 in good health and CMV-seronegative.

V and J are TRBV2 and TRBJ1-5, with a tentative D call TRBD1 (6 bases). Germline V gene lookup returns CDR1 SNHLY and CDR2 FYNNEI. The ends were cut back, 5 bases at V and 3 bases at J, with 14 bases in the middle. The CDR3 sequence is 15 residues long. For the CDR3, the DNA is TGTGCCAGCAGTACATCTGACAGGACCAATCAGCCCCAGCATTTT. It is translated as CASSTSDRTNQPQHF. The complete variable domain, with remaining parts taken from reference TRBV2 and TRBJ1-5, reads EPEVTQTPSHQVTQMGQEVILRCVPISNHLYFYWYRQILGQKVEFLVSFYNNEISEKSEIFDDQFSVERPDGSNFTLKIRSTKLEDSAMYFCASSTSDRTNQPQHFGDGTRLSIL.

This clone was seen more than once but under ten times. V is TRBV5-1 and J is TRBJ1-5; D gene unclear. V lost 5 bases, J lost 9 bases, and 12 bases lay in between. Germline CDR1 and CDR2: SGHRS and YFSETQ. This CDR3 is built from 12 residues. In DNA, the CDR3 is TGCGCCAGCAGTCGAGCCCTCATGCCCCAGCATTTT. It encodes CASSRALMPQHF.

The V gene is TRBV27, the J gene TRBJ2-7, with D maybe TRBD1 (6 bases). Germline V lookup: CDR1 MNHEY, CDR2 SMNVEV (reference sequence). The length of the CDR3 is 17 residues. Trimming stripped 0 bases from V and 3 bases from J, with 18 bases between. This CDR3 reads CASSLSSDSGFGYEQYF. CDR3 bases: TGTGCCAGCAGTTTATCTTCGGACAGTGGGTTTGGCTACGAGCAGTACTTC.

A few counts support this clone. This sequence joins TRBV9 and TRBJ2-4, with a weak D call TRBD2 (5 bases). Germline CDR1 is SGDLS and CDR2 is YYNGEE. V lost 0 bases, J lost 2 bases, and 9 bases lay in between. The length of the CDR3 is 15 residues. CDR3 DNA sequence: TGTGCCAGCAGCGTAGATCCCGGGACCAAAAACATTCAGTACTTC. The encoded protein is CASSVDPGTKNIQYF.

The chain links TRBV14 to TRBJ2-7; tentatively, D is TRBD2 (5 bases). V was trimmed by 5 bases and J by 3 bases, leaving 11 bases between them. The CDR3 contains 13 residues. Germline V gene data show CDR1 as SGHDN and CDR2 as FVKESK. The CDR3, as DNA: TGTGCCAGCAGCTATCACCGGGGCTACGAGCAGTACTTC. As protein: CASSYHRGYEQYF.